The T cell receptor (beta chain) described here comes from a study of T cells in Graves' hyperthyroidism and ophthalmopathy. Germline V gives CDR1 SQVTM, CDR2 ANQGSEA. This CDR3 comprises 13 residues. With V trimmed by 4 bases and J by 5 bases, 7 bases remained unmatched. In this sample, this clonotype turned up many times. TCR beta CDR3 regions were amplified from RNA transcripts. HTBI primers were employed in a first-round RT-PCR of the TCR CDR3. In TCRdb, the multiplex PCR reads were re-called with MiXCR into one record per CDR3 protein. Among over 350,000 distinct CDR3 sequences listed, 14% to 15% were seen once.

Sequenced input: blood. This TCR was sampled from a man aged 18 to 29 with Graves' ophthalmopathy. The chain is built from TRBV29-1 and TRBJ2-5, with 7 positions matching TRBD1. CDR3 region: CSVANRGSETQYF. DNA for the CDR3: TGCAGCGTTGCGAACAGGGGTTCGGAGACCCAGTACTTC.